The 16 T cell receptor beta chains presented below share a single source sample, sequenced in a study of blood T cells in healthy people across ages. For the second PCR, which ran for roughly 7 to 11 cycles, a sample-barcoded 5' primer and a J-beta primer mix were used. TCRdb re-analysed the 5' RACE reads in MiXCR, keeping a single row per CDR3 protein. The sample includes around 790,000 distinct CDR3 sequences, under 45% of them seen just once. Sequences were obtained from blood. The receptor source for this set is a man between 60 and 75 years old in good health.

This clonotype was detected only a few times. This chain uses TRBV4-3 with TRBJ2-1, with D unclear. Between the trimmed V and J ends, which lost 0 bases and 2 bases, there was a span of 8 bases. Germline V gene data show CDR1 as LGHNA and CDR2 as YSLEER. The CDR3 sequence is 15 residues long. The CDR3 coding sequence is TGCGCCAGCAGCCAAGACCCGGGTACCTACAATGAGCAGTTCTTC. Its translation is CASSQDPGTYNEQFF.

The chain is built from TRBV20-1 and TRBJ2-1; D ambiguous. The J call could be wrong; TRBJ2-7 is a better fit for the DNA end. The CDR3 is 12 amino acids. Germline V gene data show CDR1 as DFQATT and CDR2 as SNEGSKA (reference sequence). CDR3 sequence reads: CSAMRSYNEQYF. CDR3 coding DNA: TGCAGTGCTATGCGATCCTACAATGAGCAGTACTTC.

V usage is TRBV7-2 and J usage is TRBJ2-1; TRBD1 matches 7 bases. Germline CDR1 SGHTA, CDR2 FQGNSA. The CDR3 runs to 15 residues. V gave up 5 bases and J gave up 5 bases; unmatched junction bases: 9. CDR3 DNA: TGTGCCAGCAGCCCCGGGGACAGTTCCAACAATGAGCAGTTCTTC. Its protein product is CASSPGDSSNNEQFF.

This clonotype was detected only a few times. The chain combines TRBV6-1 with TRBJ2-1, with a tentative D call TRBD1 (6 bases). Germline V gene sequence: CDR1 MNHNS, CDR2 SASEGT. This CDR3 is built from 13 residues. Trimming cost V 6 bases and J 7 bases, with 13 bases left between them. The CDR3 is CASSMTGSNEQFF. The CDR3 DNA reads as TGTGCCAGCAGCATGACAGGCTCTAATGAGCAGTTCTTC.

This clonotype turned up a few times. The V call is TRBV20-1, the J call TRBJ2-1; 10 bases line up with TRBD1. V trimming: 3 bases; J trimming: 7 bases; junction bases outside the gene matches: 6. This CDR3 spans 14 amino acids. CDR1 is DFQATT, CDR2 SNEGSKA, per germline (reference sequence). CDR3 sequence (DNA): TGCAGTGCTAGGCGGACAGGGGGGAGAAATGAGCAGTTCTTC. Its protein is CSARRTGGRNEQFF.

Here the CDR3 reads CAISDRLAGTDTQYF. The CDR3, as DNA: TGTGCCATCAGTGATAGACTAGCGGGCACAGATACGCAGTATTTT. This rearrangement joins TRBV10-3 to TRBJ2-3; TRBD2 agrees at 9 bases. Germline trimming cut 3 bases from V and 1 base from J; bases unmatched to any gene: 2. Per the germline V gene, CDR1 is ENHRY and CDR2 is SYGVKD. CDR3 length equals 15 residues.

This clonotype was detected only once. The rearrangement uses TRBV6-6 and TRBJ1-4, with 7 nucleotides matching TRBD1. The junction had 9 bases not matched to a gene; V was cut back by 6 bases and J by 5 bases. CDR3 length equals 15 residues. Germline V gene sequence: CDR1 MNHNY, CDR2 SVGAGI (reference sequence). CDR3 region: CASRPWTGGNEKLFF. DNA of the CDR3: TGTGCCAGCAGACCCTGGACAGGAGGGAATGAAAAACTGTTTTTT.

V usage is TRBV12-5 and J usage is TRBJ1-2, with D perhaps matching TRBD1 (6 bases). Between the trimmed V and J ends, which lost 6 bases and 3 bases, there was a span of 11 bases. The CDR3 is 13 amino acids. Germline assignment: CDR1 LGHNT and CDR2 FRNRAP. CDR3 amino acids: CASGVEGDYGYTF. The CDR3 coding sequence is TGTGCTAGTGGAGTGGAGGGGGACTATGGCTACACCTTC.

This clonotype was found a few times. The chain employs TRBV18 and TRBJ2-5, with D maybe TRBD2 (6 bases). V lost 1 base, J lost 5 bases, and 17 bases lay in between. Germline V lookup: CDR1 KGHSH, CDR2 LQKENI. The CDR3 loop spans 16 amino acids. The CDR3 region has the DNA TGTGCCAGCTCACCACGTGCGACTAGGGACGGGGAGACCCAGTACTTC. Translated: CASSPRATRDGETQYF.

V is TRBV6-4 and J is TRBJ1-1, with TRBD1 as a possible D gene (5 bases). CDR1 and CDR2 from the germline V gene are MRHNA and SNTAGT. CDR3 size: 14 residues. The V gene lost 4 bases and the J gene lost 1 base, with 10 bases spanning the gap. CDR3 sequence (DNA): TGTGCCAGCAGTGCGGACATGGGGAACACTGAAGCTTTCTTT. It encodes CASSADMGNTEAFF.

This clonotype was picked up many times. V is TRBV14 and J is TRBJ1-6, with unresolved D. The CDR3 contains 15 residues. Germline V CDR1 and CDR2: SGHDN, FVKESK. With 0 bases removed from V and 7 bases from J, the gap between germline ends came to 10 bases. This CDR3 is CASSQDPGMNSPLHF. The CDR3 nucleotides are TGTGCCAGCAGCCAAGACCCAGGAATGAATTCACCCCTCCACTTT.

This chain uses TRBV12-3 or TRBV12-4 with TRBJ2-1; 12 bases match TRBD2. V lost 6 bases, J lost 3 bases, and 9 bases stayed unmatched. The CDR3 is 17 amino acids. DNA of the CDR3: TGTGCCAGCAGGCCGACTAGCGGGGGCCTTATCTACAATGAGCAGTTCTTC. Translation gives CASRPTSGGLIYNEQFF.

In this sample, this clonotype turned up a few times. The rearrangement uses TRBV2 and TRBJ2-7; D gene unclear. The closer fit of TRBJ2-5 to the DNA end suggests the J call may be wrong. From germline, CDR1 is SNHLY and CDR2 FYNNEI. CDR3 length: 13 amino acids. For the CDR3, the DNA is TGTGCCAGCAACCAGGTGTTAGGGGAGACCCAGTACTTC. Its translation: CASNQVLGETQYF.

About this clonotype: At one end, the junction sequence differs from germline, possibly due to a read error. The chain couples TRBV6-5 to TRBJ1-2; perhaps TRBD1 as D (5 bases). Germline assignment: CDR1 MNHEY and CDR2 SVGAGI. The CDR3 extends over 13 amino acids. The CDR3 DNA sequence: TGTGCCAGCGGAGGGACTGCTAACTATAGCTACACCTTC. Residues: CASGGTANYSYTF.

This clonotype was detected a few times. The chain carries TRBV4-3 and TRBJ2-5; 9 bases agree with TRBD1. CDR3 length: 15 amino acids. Losses at the gene ends were 2 bases for V and 6 bases for J; bases not matched to a gene: 7. Looked up from germline, CDR1 is LGHNA and CDR2 is YSLEER. The DNA for the CDR3 is TGCGCCAGCAGCCAAATTGGACAGGGGTTACAGACCCAGTACTTC. Protein product: CASSQIGQGLQTQYF.

This clonotype was seen just once. J is TRBJ2-3 and V is TRBV6-4, with 11 bases that match TRBD1. Germline loops: CDR1 MRHNA, CDR2 SNTAGT. Trimming at V came to 8 bases and at J to 6 bases, leaving 7 bases not matched to a gene. The CDR3 covers 14 residues. CDR3 nucleotide sequence: TGTGCCAGCGCGGGGACAGGGGGAGCGGATACGCAGTATTTT. This sequence encodes CASAGTGGADTQYF.